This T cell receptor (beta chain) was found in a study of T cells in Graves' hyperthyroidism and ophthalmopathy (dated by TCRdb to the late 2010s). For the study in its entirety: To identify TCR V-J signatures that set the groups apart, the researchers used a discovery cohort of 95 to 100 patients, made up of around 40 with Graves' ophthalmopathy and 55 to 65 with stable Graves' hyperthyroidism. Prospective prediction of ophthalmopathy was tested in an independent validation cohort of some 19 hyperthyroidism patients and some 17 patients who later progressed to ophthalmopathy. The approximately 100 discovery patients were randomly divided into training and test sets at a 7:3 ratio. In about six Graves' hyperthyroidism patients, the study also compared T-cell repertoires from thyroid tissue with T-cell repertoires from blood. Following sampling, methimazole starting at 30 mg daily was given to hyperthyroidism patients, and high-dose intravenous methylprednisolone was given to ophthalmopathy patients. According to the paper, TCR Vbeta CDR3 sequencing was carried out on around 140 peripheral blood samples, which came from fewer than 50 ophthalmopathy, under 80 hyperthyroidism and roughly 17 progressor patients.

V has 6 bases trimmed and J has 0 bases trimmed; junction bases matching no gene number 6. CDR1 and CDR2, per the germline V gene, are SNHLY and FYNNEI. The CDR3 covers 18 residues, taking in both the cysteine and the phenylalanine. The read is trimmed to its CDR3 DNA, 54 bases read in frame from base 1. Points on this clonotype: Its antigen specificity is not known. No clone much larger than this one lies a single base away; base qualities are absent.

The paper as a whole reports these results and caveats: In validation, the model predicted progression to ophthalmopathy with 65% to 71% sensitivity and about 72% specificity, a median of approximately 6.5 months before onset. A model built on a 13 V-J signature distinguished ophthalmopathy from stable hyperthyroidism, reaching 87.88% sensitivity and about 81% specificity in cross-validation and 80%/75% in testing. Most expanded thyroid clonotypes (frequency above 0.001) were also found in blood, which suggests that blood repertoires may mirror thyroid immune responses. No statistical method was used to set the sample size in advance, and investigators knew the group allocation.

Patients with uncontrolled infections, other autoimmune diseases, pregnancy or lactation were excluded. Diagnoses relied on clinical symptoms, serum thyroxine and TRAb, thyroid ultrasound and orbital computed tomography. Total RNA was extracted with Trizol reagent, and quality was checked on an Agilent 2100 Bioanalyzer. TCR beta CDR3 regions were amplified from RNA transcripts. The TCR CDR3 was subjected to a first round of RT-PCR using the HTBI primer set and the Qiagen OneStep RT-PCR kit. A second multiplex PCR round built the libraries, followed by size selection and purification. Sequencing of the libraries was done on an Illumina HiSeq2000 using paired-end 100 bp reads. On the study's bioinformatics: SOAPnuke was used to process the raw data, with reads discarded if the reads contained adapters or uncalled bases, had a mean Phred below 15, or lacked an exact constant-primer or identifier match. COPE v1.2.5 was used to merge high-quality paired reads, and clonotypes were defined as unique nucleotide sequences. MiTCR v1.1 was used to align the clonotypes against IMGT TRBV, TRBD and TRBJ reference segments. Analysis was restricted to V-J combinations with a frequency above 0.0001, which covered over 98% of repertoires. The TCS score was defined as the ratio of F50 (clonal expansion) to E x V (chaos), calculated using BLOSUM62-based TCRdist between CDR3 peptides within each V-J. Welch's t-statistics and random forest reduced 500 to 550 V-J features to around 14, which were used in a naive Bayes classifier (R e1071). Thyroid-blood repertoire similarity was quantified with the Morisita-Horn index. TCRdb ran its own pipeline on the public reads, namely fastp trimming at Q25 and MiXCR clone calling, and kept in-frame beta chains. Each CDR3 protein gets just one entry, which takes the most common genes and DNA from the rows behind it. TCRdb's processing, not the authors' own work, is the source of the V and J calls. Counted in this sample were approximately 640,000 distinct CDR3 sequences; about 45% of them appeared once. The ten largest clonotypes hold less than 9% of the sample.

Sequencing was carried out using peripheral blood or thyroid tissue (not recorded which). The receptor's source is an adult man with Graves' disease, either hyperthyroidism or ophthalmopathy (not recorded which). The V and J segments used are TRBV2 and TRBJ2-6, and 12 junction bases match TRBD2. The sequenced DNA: TGTGCCAGCAGACGGACTAGCGGGGACCTCTCTGGGGCCAACGTCCTGACTTTC. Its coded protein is CASRRTSGDLSGANVLTF. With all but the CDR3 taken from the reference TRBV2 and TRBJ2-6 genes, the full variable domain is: EPEVTQTPSHQVTQMGQEVILRCVPISNHLYFYWYRQILGQKVEFLVSFYNNEISEKSEIFDDQFSVERPDGSNFTLKIRSTKLEDSAMYFCASRRTSGDLSGANVLTFGAGSRLTVL.